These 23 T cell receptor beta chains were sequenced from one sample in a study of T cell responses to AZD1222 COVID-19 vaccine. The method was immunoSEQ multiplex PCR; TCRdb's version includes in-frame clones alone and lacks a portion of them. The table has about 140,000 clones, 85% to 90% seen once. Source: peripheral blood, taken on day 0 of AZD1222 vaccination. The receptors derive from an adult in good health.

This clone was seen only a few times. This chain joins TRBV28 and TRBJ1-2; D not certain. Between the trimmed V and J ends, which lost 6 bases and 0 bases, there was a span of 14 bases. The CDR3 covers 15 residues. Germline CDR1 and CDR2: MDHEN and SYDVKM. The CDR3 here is CASRSPGGANYGYTF. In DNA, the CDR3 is TGTGCCAGCAGATCCCCAGGCGGGGCTAACTATGGCTACACCTTC.

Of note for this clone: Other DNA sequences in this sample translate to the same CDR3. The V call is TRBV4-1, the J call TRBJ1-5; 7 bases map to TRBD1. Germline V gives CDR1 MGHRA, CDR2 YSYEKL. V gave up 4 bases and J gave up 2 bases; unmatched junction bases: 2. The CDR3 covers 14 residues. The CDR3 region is CASSLTGGNQPQHF. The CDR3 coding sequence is TGCGCCAGCAGCCTAACAGGGGGCAATCAGCCCCAGCATTTT.

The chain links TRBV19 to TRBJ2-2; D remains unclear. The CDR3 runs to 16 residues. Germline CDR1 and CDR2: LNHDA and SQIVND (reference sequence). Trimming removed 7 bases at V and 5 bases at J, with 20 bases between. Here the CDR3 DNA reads TGTGCCAGTAAAGGTGTATCTGCGGCCCTTACCGGGGAGCTGTTTTTT. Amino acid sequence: CASKGVSAALTGELFF. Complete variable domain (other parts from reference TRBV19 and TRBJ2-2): DGGITQSPKYLFRKEGQNVTLSCEQNLNHDAMYWYRQDPGQGLRLIYYSQIVNDFQKGDIAEGYSVSREKKESFPLTVTSAQKNPTAFYLCASKGVSAALTGELFFGEGSRLTVL.

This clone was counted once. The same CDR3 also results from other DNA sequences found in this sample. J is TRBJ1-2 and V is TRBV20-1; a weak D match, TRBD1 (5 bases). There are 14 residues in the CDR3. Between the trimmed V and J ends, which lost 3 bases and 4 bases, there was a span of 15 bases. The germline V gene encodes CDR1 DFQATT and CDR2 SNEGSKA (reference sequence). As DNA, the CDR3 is TGCAGTGCTAGTGCCCTCGGGGGGACCTATGGCTACACCTTC. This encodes CSASALGGTYGYTF.

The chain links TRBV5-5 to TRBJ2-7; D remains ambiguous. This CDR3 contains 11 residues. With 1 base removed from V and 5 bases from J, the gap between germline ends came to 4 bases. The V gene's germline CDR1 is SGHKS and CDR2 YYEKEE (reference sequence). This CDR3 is CASSLNNEQYF. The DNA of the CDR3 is TGTGCCAGCAGCTTGAATAACGAGCAGTACTTC.

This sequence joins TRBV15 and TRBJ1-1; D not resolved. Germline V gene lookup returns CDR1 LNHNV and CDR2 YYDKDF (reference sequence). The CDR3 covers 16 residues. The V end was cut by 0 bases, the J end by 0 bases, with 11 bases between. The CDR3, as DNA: TGTGCCACCAGCAGAGAGACGGCGCACATGAACACTGAAGCTTTCTTT. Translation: CATSRETAHMNTEAFF. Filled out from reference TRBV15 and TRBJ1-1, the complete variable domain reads DAMVIQNPRYQVTQFGKPVTLSCSQTLNHNVMYWYQQKSSQAPKLLFHYYDKDFNNEADTPDNFQSRRPNTSFCFLDIRSPGLGDTAMYLCATSRETAHMNTEAFFGQGTRLTVV.

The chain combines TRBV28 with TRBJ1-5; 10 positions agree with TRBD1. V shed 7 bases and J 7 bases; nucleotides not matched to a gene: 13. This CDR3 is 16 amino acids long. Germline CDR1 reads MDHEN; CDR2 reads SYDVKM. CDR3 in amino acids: CASNPTGGAIGQPQHF. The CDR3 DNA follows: TGTGCCAGCAACCCGACAGGGGGCGCGATAGGCCAGCCCCAGCATTTT.

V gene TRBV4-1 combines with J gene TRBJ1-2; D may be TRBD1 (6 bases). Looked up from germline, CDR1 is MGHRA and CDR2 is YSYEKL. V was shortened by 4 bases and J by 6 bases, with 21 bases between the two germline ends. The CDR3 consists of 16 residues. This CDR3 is CASSPEWTERGNGYTF. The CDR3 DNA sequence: TGCGCCAGCAGCCCCGAATGGACAGAGAGGGGGAATGGCTACACCTTC.

The CDR3 bases are TGTGCCAGCAGTTTAGCGCTGGGTTCACCCCTCCACTTT. Encoded protein: CASSLALGSPLHF. The J gene is TRBJ1-6, the V gene TRBV12-3 or TRBV12-4; no clear D. The CDR3 covers 13 residues. Trimming cost V 0 bases and J 9 bases, with 6 bases left between them.

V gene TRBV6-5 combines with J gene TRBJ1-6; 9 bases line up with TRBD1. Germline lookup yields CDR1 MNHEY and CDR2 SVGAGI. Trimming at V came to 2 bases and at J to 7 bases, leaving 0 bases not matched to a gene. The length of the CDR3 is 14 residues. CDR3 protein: CASSYGTGNSPLHF. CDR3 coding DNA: TGTGCCAGCAGTTACGGGACAGGGAATTCACCCCTCCACTTT.

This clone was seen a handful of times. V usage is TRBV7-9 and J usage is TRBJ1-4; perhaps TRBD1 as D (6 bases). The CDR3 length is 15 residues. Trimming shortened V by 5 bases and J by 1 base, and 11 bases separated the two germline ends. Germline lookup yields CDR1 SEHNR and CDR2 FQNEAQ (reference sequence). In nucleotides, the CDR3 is TGTGCCAGCAGCCCTGACAGGTTAACTAATGAAAAACTGTTTTTT. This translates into CASSPDRLTNEKLFF.

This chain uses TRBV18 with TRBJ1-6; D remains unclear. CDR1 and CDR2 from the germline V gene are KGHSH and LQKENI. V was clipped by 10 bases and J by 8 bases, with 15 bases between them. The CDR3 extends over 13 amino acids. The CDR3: CATHGDNDSPLHF. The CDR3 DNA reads TGTGCCACTCACGGGGATAATGATTCACCCCTCCACTTT.

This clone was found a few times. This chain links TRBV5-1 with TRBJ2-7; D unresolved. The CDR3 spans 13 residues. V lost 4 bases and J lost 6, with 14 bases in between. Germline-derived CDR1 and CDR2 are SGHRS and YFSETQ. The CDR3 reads CASSPPLLFEQYF. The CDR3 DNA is TGCGCCAGCAGCCCACCCCTCCTTTTCGAGCAGTACTTC.

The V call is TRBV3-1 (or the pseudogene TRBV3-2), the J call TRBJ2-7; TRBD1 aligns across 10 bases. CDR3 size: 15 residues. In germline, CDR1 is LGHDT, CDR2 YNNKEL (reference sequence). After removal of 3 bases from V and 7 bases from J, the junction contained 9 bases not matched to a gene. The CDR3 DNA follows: TGTGCCAGCAGCCAGGACAGGGGGGGTCGTCTGGAGCAGTACTTC. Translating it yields CASSQDRGGRLEQYF.

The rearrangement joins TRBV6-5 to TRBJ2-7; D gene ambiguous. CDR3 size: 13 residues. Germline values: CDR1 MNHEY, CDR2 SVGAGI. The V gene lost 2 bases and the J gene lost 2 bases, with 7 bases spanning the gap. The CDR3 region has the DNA TGTGCCAGCAGTTACAGCGTCGCCTACGAGCAGTACTTC. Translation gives CASSYSVAYEQYF.

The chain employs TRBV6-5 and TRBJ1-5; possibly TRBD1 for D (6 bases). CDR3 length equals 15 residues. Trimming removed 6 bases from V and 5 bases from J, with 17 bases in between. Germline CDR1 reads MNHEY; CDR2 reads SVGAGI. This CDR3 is CASRHLTGIDQPQHF. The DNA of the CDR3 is TGTGCCAGCAGGCACCTTACAGGGATAGATCAGCCCCAGCATTTT.

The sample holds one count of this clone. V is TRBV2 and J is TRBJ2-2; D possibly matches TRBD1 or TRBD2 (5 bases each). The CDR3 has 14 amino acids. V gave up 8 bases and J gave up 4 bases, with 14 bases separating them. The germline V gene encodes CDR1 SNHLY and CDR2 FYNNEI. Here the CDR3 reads CASRGDLGTGELFF. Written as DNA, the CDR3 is TGTGCCAGCCGAGGGGACCTGGGCACCGGGGAGCTGTTTTTT.

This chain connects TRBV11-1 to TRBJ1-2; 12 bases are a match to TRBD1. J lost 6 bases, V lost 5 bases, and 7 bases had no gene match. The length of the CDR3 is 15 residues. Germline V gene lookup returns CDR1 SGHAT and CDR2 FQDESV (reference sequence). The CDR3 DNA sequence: TGTGCCAGCAGCCAGGGGACAGGGGGCCGCAATGGCTACACCTTC. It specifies CASSQGTGGRNGYTF.

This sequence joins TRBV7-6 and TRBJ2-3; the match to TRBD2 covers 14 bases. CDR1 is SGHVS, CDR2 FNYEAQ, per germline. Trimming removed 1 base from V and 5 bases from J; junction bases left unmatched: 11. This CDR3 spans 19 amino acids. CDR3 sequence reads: CASSLDLRTSGRRGDTQYF. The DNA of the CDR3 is TGTGCCAGCAGCTTAGACCTTCGGACTAGCGGGAGGCGGGGAGATACGCAGTATTTT.

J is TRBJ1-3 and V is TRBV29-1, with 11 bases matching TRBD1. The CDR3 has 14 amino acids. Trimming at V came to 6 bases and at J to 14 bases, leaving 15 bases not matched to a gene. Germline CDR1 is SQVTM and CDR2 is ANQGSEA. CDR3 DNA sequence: TGCAGCGTACATTCCACCGGGACAGGGGGAACAGTATATTTT. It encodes CSVHSTGTGGTVYF.

In DNA, the CDR3 is TGTGCCAGCAGCTTAGTGCGGCTAGCGGGAGGTGGCACCGGGGAGCTGTTTTTT. It is translated as CASSLVRLAGGGTGELFF. The chain carries TRBV7-2 and TRBJ2-2; 11 bases are a match to TRBD2. The CDR3 covers 18 residues. Trimming took 1 base from V and 4 from J; bases not matched to a gene: 8. Germline loops: CDR1 SGHTA, CDR2 FQGNSA. Based on the CDR3 plus reference TRBV7-2 and TRBJ2-2, the full variable domain is GAGVSQSPSNKVTEKGKDVELRCDPISGHTALYWYRQSLGQGLEFLIYFQGNSAPDKSGLPSDRFSAERTGGSVSTLTIQRTQQEDSAVYLCASSLVRLAGGGTGELFFGEGSRLTVL.

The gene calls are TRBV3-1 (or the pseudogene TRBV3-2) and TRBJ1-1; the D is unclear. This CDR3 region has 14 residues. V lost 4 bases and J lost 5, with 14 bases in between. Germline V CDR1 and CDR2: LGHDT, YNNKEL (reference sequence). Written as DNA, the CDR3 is TGTGCCAGCAGCCTACGTACAGTAAGGACTGAAGCTTTCTTT. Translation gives CASSLRTVRTEAFF.

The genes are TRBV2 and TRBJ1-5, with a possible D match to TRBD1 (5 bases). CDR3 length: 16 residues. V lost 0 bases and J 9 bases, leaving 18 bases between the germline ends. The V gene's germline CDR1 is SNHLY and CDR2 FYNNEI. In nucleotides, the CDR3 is TGTGCCAGCAGTGAAGCTGGGGACCGAGGAGTTAGGCCCCAGCATTTT. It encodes CASSEAGDRGVRPQHF.